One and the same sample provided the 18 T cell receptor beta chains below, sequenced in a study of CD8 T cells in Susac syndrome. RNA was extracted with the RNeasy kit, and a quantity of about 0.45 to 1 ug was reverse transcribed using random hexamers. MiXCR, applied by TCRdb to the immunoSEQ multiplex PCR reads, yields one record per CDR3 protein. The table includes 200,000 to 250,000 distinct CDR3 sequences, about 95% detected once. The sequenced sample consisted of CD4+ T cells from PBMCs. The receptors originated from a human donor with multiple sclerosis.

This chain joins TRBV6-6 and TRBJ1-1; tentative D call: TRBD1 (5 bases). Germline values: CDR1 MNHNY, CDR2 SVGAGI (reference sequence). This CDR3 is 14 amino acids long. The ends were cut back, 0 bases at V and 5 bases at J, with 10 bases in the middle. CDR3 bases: TGTGCCAGCAGTTACTCGGGGCTCCGAACTGAAGCTTTCTTT. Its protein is CASSYSGLRTEAFF.

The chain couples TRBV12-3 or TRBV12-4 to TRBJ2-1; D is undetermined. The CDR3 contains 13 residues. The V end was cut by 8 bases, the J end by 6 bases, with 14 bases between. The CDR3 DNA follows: TGTGCCAGCCGCCTTGGGGTTGGCAATGAGCAGTTCTTC. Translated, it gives CASRLGVGNEQFF.

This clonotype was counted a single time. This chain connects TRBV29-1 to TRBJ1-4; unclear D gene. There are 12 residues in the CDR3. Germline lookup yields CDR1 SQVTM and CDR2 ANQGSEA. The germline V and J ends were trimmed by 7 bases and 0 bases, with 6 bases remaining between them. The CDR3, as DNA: TGCAGCGCTCTTGCAACTAATGAAAAACTGTTTTTT. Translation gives CSALATNEKLFF. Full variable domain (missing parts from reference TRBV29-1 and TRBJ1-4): SAVISQKPSRDICQRGTSLTIQCQVDSQVTMMFWYRQQPGQSLTLIATANQGSEATYESGFVIDKFPISRPNLTFSTLTVSNMSPEDSSIYLCSALATNEKLFFGSGTQLSVL.

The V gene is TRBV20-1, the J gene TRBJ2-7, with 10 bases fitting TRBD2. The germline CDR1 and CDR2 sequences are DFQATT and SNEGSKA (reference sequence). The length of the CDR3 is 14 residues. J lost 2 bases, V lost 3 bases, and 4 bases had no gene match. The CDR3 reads CSASLAGVAYEQYF. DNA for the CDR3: TGCAGTGCTAGCCTAGCGGGGGTTGCCTACGAGCAGTACTTC.

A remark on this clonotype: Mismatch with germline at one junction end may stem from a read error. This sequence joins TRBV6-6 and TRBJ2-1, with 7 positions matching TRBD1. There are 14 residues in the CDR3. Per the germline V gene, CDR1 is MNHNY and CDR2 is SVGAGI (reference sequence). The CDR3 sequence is CASISEETGVGLRF. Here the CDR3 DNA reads TGTGCCAGCATCTCCGAGGAAACAGGGGTGGGTCTCCGCTTC.

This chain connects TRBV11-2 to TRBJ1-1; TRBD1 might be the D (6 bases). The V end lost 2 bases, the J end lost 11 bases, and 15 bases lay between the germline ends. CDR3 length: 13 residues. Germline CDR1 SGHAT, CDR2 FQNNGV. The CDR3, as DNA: TGTGCCAGCAGCTTATTAGACAGGCTTGGGGCTTTCTTT. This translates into CASSLLDRLGAFF.

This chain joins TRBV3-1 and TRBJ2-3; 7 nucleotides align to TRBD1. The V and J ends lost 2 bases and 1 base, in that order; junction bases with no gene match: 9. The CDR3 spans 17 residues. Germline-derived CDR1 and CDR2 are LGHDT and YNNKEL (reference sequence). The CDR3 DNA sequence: TGTGCCAGCAGCCAAAGCCCAGGGGGAGTTGGCACAGATACGCAGTATTTT. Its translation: CASSQSPGGVGTDTQYF.

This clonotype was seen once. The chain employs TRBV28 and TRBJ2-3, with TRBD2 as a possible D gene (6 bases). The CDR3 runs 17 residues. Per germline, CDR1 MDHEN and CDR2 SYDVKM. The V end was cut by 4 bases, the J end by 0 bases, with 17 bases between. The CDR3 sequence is CASSYPEPGLSTDTQYF. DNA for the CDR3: TGTGCCAGCAGTTACCCGGAACCGGGACTTAGCACAGATACGCAGTATTTT.

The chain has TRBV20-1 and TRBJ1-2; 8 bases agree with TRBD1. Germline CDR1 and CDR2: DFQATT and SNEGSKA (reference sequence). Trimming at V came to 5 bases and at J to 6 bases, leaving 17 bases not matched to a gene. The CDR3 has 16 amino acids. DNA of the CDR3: TGCAGTGCTGGGAGGCCTGGACAGGGTTGGGGGAATGGCTACACCTTC. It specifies CSAGRPGQGWGNGYTF.

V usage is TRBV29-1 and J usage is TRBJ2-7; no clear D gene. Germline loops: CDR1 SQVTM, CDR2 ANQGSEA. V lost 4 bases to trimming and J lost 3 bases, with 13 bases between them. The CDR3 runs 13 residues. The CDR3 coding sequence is TGCAGCGTTGCCAGGACGCTTAACTACGAGCAGTACTTC. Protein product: CSVARTLNYEQYF.

The CDR3: CASSPRQGWLETQYF. CDR3 bases: TGTGCCAGCAGTCCCAGACAGGGGTGGTTGGAGACCCAGTACTTC. The V and J genes are TRBV25-1 and TRBJ2-5, with TRBD1 matching 8 bases. The ends lost 5 bases at V and 5 bases at J; junction bases unmatched: 10. Germline CDR1 MGHDK, CDR2 SYGVNS. CDR3 length equals 15 residues.

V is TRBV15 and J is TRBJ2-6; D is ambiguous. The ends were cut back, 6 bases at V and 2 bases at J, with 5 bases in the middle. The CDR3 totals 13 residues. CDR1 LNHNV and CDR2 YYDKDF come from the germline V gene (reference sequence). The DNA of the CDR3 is TGTGCCACCAGAAAGGCTGGGGCCAACGTCCTGACTTTC. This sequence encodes CATRKAGANVLTF.

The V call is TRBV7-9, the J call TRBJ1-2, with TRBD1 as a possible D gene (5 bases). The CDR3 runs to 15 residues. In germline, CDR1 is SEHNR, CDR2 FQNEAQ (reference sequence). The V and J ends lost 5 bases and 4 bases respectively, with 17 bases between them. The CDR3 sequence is CASSRGDGGSYGYTF. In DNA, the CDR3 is TGTGCCAGCAGCCGCGGGGACGGGGGGTCCTATGGCTACACCTTC.

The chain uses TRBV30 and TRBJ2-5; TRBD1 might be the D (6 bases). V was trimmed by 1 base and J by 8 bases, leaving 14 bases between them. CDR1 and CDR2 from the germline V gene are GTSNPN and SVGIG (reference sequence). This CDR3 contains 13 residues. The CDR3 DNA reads TGTGCCTGGAGTGATCTAGGGGGTCCTACCCAGTACTTC. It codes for CAWSDLGGPTQYF. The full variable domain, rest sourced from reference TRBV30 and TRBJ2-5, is SQTIHQWPATLVQPVGSPLSLECTVEGTSNPNLYWYRQAAGRGLQLLFYSVGIGQISSEVPQNLSASRPQDRQFILSSKKLLLSDSGFYLCAWSDLGGPTQYFGPGTRLLVL.

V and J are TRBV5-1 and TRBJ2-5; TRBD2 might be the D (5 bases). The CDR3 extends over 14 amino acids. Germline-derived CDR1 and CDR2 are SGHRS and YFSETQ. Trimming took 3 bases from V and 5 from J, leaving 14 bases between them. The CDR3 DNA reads TGCGCCAGCAGCTGGACCCCTGGGAGCGAGACCCAGTACTTC. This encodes CASSWTPGSETQYF.

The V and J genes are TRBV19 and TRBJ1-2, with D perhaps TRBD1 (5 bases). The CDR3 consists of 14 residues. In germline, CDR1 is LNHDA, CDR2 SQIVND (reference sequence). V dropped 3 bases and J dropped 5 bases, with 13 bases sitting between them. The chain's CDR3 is CASSMGTSGYGYTF. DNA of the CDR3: TGTGCCAGTAGTATGGGGACGTCGGGATATGGCTACACCTTC. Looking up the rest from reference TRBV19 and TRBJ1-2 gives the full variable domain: DGGITQSPKYLFRKEGQNVTLSCEQNLNHDAMYWYRQDPGQGLRLIYYSQIVNDFQKGDIAEGYSVSREKKESFPLTVTSAQKNPTAFYLCASSMGTSGYGYTFGSGTRLTVV.

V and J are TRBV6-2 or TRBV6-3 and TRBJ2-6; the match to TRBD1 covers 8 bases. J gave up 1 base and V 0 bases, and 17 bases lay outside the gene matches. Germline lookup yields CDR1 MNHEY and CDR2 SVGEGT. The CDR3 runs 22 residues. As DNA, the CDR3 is TGTGCCAGCAGTTACTCTGGAGGGCTAACGGGACAGGATTTTTCTGGGGCCAACGTCCTGACTTTC. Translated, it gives CASSYSGGLTGQDFSGANVLTF.

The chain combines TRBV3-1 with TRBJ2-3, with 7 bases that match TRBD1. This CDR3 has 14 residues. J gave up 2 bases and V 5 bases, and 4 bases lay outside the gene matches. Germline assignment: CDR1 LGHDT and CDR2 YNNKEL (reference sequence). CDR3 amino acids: CASSSGQDTDTQYF. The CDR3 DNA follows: TGTGCCAGCAGCTCAGGACAGGACACAGATACGCAGTATTTT.